Described below is a single TCR beta chain sequence and its context. The V gene's germline CDR1 is SGHRS and CDR2 YFSETQ. The ends lost 5 bases at V and 5 bases at J; junction bases unmatched: 1. The CDR3 is made up of 13 amino acids. The data stem from a study of cytomegalovirus exposure and HLA in healthy donors. The PCR employed 60 Vbeta primers together with 13 Jbeta primers. Using immunoSEQ multiplex PCR, the repertoire was profiled, and TCRdb retains in-frame clones only, with some absent. This sample carries some 88,000 clones, approximately 71% of them seen once, and the ten largest clones take roughly 15%.

This chain links TRBV5-1 with TRBJ1-1; 12 nucleotides match TRBD1. Sequencing was performed on PBMCs. This TCR was recovered from a woman between 18 and 29 years old in good health and CMV-seropositive. CDR3 nucleotides: TGCGCCAGCAGGGGACAGGGGGCGACTGAAGCTTTCTTT. Translation: CASRGQGATEAFF.